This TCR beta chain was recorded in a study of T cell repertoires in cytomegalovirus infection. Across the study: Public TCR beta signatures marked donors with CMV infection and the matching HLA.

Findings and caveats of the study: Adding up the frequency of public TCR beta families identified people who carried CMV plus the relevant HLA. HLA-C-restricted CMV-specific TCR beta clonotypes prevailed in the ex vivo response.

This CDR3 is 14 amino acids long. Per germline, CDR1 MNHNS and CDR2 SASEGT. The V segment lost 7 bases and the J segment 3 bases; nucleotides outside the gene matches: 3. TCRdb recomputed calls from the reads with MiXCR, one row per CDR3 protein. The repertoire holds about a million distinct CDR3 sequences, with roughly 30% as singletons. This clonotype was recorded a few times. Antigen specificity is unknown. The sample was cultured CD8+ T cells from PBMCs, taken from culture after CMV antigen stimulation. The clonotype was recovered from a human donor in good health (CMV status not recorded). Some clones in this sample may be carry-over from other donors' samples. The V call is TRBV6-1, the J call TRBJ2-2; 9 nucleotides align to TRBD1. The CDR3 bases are TGTGCCAGCATGGGACAGGGCTACACCGGGGAGCTGTTTTTT. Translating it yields CASMGQGYTGELFF.